One TCR beta chain is described in this entry. Its antigen is unidentified. J gave up 0 bases and V 2 bases, and 4 bases lay outside the gene matches. The CDR3 is 16 residues long. CDR1 and CDR2 (germline): LNHNV, YYDKDF (reference sequence). This sample was taken from a study of T-cell memory formation after mild COVID-19. Overall study results and limits: A balance of CD4 and CD8 characterized clones contracting day 15 to 85, whereas later expanders leaned CD4+. Researchers report contracting CD4+ clones mostly in CM and EM, with CD8+ clones in EMRA. Some SARS-CoV-2-responding clones were already detected in memory before infection.

Libraries for TCRalpha and TCRbeta carried sample barcodes and unique molecular identifiers via 5'RACE. TCRdb fed the 5' RACE reads into MiXCR, producing one record per CDR3 protein. The sample consists of roughly 580,000 distinct CDR3 sequences, 18% of them appearing once. The chain links TRBV15 to TRBJ2-1; 7 nucleotides align to TRBD2. Sequenced material: PBMCs or a T cell subset sorted from them (not recorded which). The TCR originated in an adult woman who had mild COVID-19 (a few samples of this study predate the infection). Cell type and time point are not known. CDR3 DNA: TGTGCCACCAGCAGACTTCTAGCGGACTCCTACAATGAGCAGTTCTTC. Its translation is CATSRLLADSYNEQFF.